The 14 T cell receptor beta chains reported below all come from one sample, sequenced in a study of blood T cell repertoires in COVID-19. Clones were read by immunoSEQ multiplex PCR, and TCRdb kept only the in-frame ones, dropping some. The sample has hundreds of thousands of clones; over 85% are singletons. Sequencing was done on a sample of PBMCs or T cells enriched from blood (not recorded which). Receptors originate from a man aged 60 to 75 who had recovered from COVID-19.

The chain employs TRBV30 and TRBJ2-5; TRBD1 is a possible D gene (5 bases). The CDR3 runs 14 residues. Germline values: CDR1 GTSNPN, CDR2 SVGIG (reference sequence). With 5 bases removed from V and 1 base from J, the gap between germline ends came to 14 bases. As DNA, the CDR3 is TGTGCCTGGGGGCGACAGCCCCTCCAAGAGACCCAGTACTTC. Residues: CAWGRQPLQETQYF. The full variable domain, with the rest looked up from reference TRBV30 and TRBJ2-5, is SQTIHQWPATLVQPVGSPLSLECTVEGTSNPNLYWYRQAAGRGLQLLFYSVGIGQISSEVPQNLSASRPQDRQFILSSKKLLLSDSGFYLCAWGRQPLQETQYFGPGTRLLVL.

The rearrangement links TRBV7-9 to TRBJ1-1; D perhaps matches TRBD1 (6 bases). The CDR3 has 13 residues. CDR1 and CDR2 (germline): SEHNR, FQNEAQ (reference sequence). Trimming cost V 4 bases and J 10 bases, with 16 bases left between them. In DNA form, the CDR3 reads TGTGCCAGCAGCTCACAGGGCCCCAACCCAGCTTTCTTT. It encodes CASSSQGPNPAFF. The entire variable domain, with the rest obtained from reference TRBV7-9 and TRBJ1-1, is as follows: DTGVSQNPRHKITKRGQNVTFRCDPISEHNRLYWYRQTLGQGPEFLTYFQNEAQLEKSRLLSDRFSAERPKGSFSTLEIQRTEQGDSAMYLCASSSQGPNPAFFGQGTRLTVV.

This clone was picked up one time. The chain joins TRBV6-5 to TRBJ1-1; D gene uncertain. Germline V CDR1 and CDR2: MNHEY, SVGAGI. This CDR3 has 14 amino acids. The ends were cut back, 10 bases at V and 1 base at J, with 16 bases in the middle. CDR3 protein: CATTGAIGNTEAFF. CDR3 DNA sequence: TGTGCCACGACTGGAGCAATCGGGAACACTGAAGCTTTCTTT.

The CDR3 nucleotides read TGTGCCAGCAGTCCGGGACAGGGGGCAAGCGAGCAGTACTTC. This gives the protein CASSPGQGASEQYF. The chain has TRBV27 and TRBJ2-7; 12 bases are a match to TRBD1. CDR3 length equals 14 residues. The V and J ends lost 5 bases and 6 bases, in that order; junction bases with no gene match: 5. Germline CDR1 MNHEY, CDR2 SMNVEV (reference sequence).

The rearrangement links TRBV7-8 to TRBJ1-1, with 10 bases identical to TRBD1. The CDR3 runs to 13 residues. The germline gives CDR1 SGHVS, CDR2 FQNEAQ. With V trimmed by 9 bases and J by 1 base, 2 bases remained unmatched. CDR3 protein: CASRQGANTEAFF. The CDR3 DNA reads TGTGCCAGTCGACAGGGGGCGAACACTGAAGCTTTCTTT.

The V gene is TRBV12-3 or TRBV12-4, the J gene TRBJ1-2, with D possibly TRBD1 on 5 matching bases. Between the trimmed V and J ends, which lost 5 bases and 4 bases, there was a span of 8 bases. The CDR3 consists of 12 residues. CDR3 amino acids: CASSLDSYGYTF. The CDR3 DNA is TGTGCCAGCAGTCTAGACAGCTATGGCTACACCTTC.

This chain joins TRBV6-1 and TRBJ2-1; TRBD2 aligns across 7 bases. The CDR3 contains 16 residues. Germline V gene data show CDR1 as MNHNS and CDR2 as SASEGT. V shed 1 base and J 0 bases; nucleotides not matched to a gene: 3. The CDR3 region is CASSEEREISYNEQFF. For the CDR3, the DNA is TGTGCCAGCAGTGAAGAGCGGGAAATCTCCTACAATGAGCAGTTCTTC.

V is TRBV7-9 and J is TRBJ1-3; tentatively, D is TRBD1 (6 bases). The CDR3 is 13 residues long. The V gene's germline CDR1 is SEHNR and CDR2 FQNEAQ (reference sequence). The V end lost 5 bases, the J end lost 9 bases, and 14 bases lay between the germline ends. CDR3 protein: CASSPRSRGTIYF. CDR3 sequence (DNA): TGTGCCAGCAGCCCGCGGTCCAGGGGCACCATATATTTT.

The chain is built from TRBV18 and TRBJ2-3; D is perhaps TRBD1 (5 bases). The germline V and J ends were trimmed by 3 bases and 0 bases, with 10 bases remaining between them. The CDR3 consists of 15 residues. Germline-derived CDR1 and CDR2 are KGHSH and LQKENI. For the CDR3, the DNA is TGTGCCAGCTCACCCGAACAGGAGAGCACAGATACGCAGTATTTT. Amino acid sequence: CASSPEQESTDTQYF.

The J gene is TRBJ1-5, the V gene TRBV15; possibly TRBD1 for D (6 bases). V gave up 4 bases and J gave up 3 bases, with 10 bases separating them. This CDR3 spans 14 amino acids. Germline V gene data show CDR1 as LNHNV and CDR2 as YYDKDF (reference sequence). In DNA, the CDR3 is TGTGCCACCAGCACCAGGGGAACCAATCAGCCCCAGCATTTT. It specifies CATSTRGTNQPQHF.

For the CDR3, the DNA is TGTGCCAGCAGCTTATCAGGGAATACTAATGAAAAACTGTTTTTT. Its translation: CASSLSGNTNEKLFF. The rearrangement joins TRBV7-9 to TRBJ1-4; D is possibly TRBD1 (5 bases). CDR1 and CDR2 from the germline V gene are SEHNR and FQNEAQ (reference sequence). Trimming left V 2 bases short and J 2 bases short, with 9 bases between. This CDR3 has 15 amino acids. Variable domain in full (rest from reference TRBV7-9 and TRBJ1-4): DTGVSQNPRHKITKRGQNVTFRCDPISEHNRLYWYRQTLGQGPEFLTYFQNEAQLEKSRLLSDRFSAERPKGSFSTLEIQRTEQGDSAMYLCASSLSGNTNEKLFFGSGTQLSVL.

The V call is TRBV7-9, the J call TRBJ2-5, with TRBD2 matching 10 bases. This CDR3 has 16 residues. Germline CDR1 reads SEHNR; CDR2 reads FQNEAQ (reference sequence). Trimming cost V 8 bases and J 2 bases; bases outside gene matches: 11. The CDR3 is CASSGWGLAPQETQYF. CDR3 nucleotide sequence: TGTGCCAGCTCCGGTTGGGGACTAGCGCCGCAAGAGACCCAGTACTTC.

V gene TRBV5-8 combines with J gene TRBJ2-2, with D possibly TRBD2 on 5 matching bases. The CDR3 is made up of 17 amino acids. V gave up 2 bases and J gave up 0 bases, with 14 bases separating them. Germline assignment: CDR1 SGHTS and CDR2 YDEGEE. The CDR3 nucleotides are TGTGCCAGCAGCTTACCCTGGACTGTCGCGAACACCGGGGAGCTGTTTTTT. Amino acid sequence: CASSLPWTVANTGELFF.

The rearrangement uses TRBV18 and TRBJ2-2; TRBD2 matches 8 bases. Trimming took 6 bases from V and 6 from J; bases not matched to a gene: 18. CDR3 length: 18 amino acids. The germline V gene encodes CDR1 KGHSH and CDR2 LQKENI. The CDR3 nucleotides read TGTGCCAGCTCGGAACGAACGGGGGGGCCGGTTTCGGCCGGGGAGCTGTTTTTT. Its protein product is CASSERTGGPVSAGELFF. Full variable domain (remainder filled in from reference TRBV18 and TRBJ2-2): NAGVMQNPRHLVRRRGQEARLRCSPMKGHSHVYWYRQLPEEGLKFMVYLQKENIIDESGMPKERFSAEFPKEGPSILRIQQVVRGDSAAYFCASSERTGGPVSAGELFFGEGSRLTVL.